This TCR beta chain was observed in a study of T cell clonality in common variable immunodeficiency. Using immunoSEQ multiplex PCR, the repertoire was profiled, and TCRdb retains in-frame clones only, with some absent. This sample carries more than 8,000 clones, none of them present only once. Study-level points and caveats: Fewer deletions and N-nucleotide insertions were reportedly seen in common variable immunodeficiency TCR beta sequences.

This clone was seen many times. The antigen remains undetermined. The sequencing input was peripheral blood mononuclear cells. The source of this sequence is a human donor with common variable immunodeficiency.

CDR3 region: CASSVGLFFGNTIYF. CDR3 DNA, as far as it was read: TGTGCCAGCAGCGTAGGTCTTTTTTTTGGAAACACC. The chain combines TRBV9 with TRBJ1-3; D not certain. Coverage ceases 3 residues before the CDR3 finishes, and the germline J gene fills in the end. Trimming stripped 0 bases from V and 3 bases from J, with 10 bases between. The CDR3 runs 15 residues. The germline gives CDR1 SGDLS, CDR2 YYNGEE.